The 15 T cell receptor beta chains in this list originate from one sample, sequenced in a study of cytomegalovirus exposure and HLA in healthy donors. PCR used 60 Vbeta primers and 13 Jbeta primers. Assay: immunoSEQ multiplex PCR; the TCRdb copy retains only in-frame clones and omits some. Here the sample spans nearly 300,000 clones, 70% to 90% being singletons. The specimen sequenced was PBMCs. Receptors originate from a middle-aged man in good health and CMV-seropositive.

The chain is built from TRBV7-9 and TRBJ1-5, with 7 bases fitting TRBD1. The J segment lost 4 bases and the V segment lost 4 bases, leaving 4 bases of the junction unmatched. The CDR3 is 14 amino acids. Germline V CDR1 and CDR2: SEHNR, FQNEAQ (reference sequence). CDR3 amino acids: CASSSGQMNQPQHF. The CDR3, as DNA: TGTGCCAGCAGCTCGGGACAGATGAATCAGCCCCAGCATTTT.

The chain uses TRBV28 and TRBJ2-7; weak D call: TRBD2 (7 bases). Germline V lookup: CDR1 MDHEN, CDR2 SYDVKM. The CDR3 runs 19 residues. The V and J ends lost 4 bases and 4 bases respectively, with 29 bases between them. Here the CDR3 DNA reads TGTGCCAGCAGTTCGGACCGAGGACAGCGGGGACCTCTGGCTTACGAGCAGTACTTC. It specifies CASSSDRGQRGPLAYEQYF.

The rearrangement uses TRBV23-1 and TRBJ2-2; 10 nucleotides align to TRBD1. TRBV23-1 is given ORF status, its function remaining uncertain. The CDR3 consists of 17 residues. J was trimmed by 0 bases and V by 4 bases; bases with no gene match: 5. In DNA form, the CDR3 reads TGCGCCAGCAGTCCGACAGGGGGCAATGCGAACACCGGGGAGCTGTTTTTT. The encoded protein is CASSPTGGNANTGELFF.

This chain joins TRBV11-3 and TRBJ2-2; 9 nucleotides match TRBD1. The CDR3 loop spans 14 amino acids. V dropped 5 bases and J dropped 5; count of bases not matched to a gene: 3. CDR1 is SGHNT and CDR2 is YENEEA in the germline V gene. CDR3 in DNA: TGTGCCAGCAGCCCGGACAGGGGAACCGGGGAGCTGTTTTTT. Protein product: CASSPDRGTGELFF.

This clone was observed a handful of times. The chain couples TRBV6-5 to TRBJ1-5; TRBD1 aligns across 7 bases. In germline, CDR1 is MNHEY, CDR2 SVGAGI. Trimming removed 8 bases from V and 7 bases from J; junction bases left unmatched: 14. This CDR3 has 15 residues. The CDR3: CASVPPGQFIQPQHF. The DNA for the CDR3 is TGTGCCAGCGTTCCTCCGGGACAGTTCATCCAGCCCCAGCATTTT.

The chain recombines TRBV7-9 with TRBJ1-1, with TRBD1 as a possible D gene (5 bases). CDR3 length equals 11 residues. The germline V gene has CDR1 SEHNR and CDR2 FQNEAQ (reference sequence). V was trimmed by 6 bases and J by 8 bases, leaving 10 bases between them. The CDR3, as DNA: TGTGCCAGCAGTCCCCGGACAGAAGCTTTCTTT. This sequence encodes CASSPRTEAFF.

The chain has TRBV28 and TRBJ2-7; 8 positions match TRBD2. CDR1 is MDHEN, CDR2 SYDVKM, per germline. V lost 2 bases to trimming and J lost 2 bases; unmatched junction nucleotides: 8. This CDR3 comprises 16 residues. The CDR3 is CASSLRGGYSPYEQYF. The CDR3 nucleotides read TGTGCCAGCAGTTTACGGGGGGGTTATTCGCCCTACGAGCAGTACTTC.

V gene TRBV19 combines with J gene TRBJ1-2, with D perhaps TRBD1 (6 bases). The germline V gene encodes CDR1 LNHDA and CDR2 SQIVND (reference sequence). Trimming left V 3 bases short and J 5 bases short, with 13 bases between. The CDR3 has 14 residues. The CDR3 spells CASSIPDRPYGYTF. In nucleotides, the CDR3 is TGTGCCAGTAGTATCCCGGACAGACCTTATGGCTACACCTTC.

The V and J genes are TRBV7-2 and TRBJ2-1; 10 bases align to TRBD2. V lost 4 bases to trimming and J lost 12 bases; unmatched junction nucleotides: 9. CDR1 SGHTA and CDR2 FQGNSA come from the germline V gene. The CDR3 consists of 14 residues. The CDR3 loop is CASSSSYSGRTQFF. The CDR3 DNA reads TGTGCCAGCAGCTCGTCCTATAGCGGGAGGACGCAGTTCTTC.

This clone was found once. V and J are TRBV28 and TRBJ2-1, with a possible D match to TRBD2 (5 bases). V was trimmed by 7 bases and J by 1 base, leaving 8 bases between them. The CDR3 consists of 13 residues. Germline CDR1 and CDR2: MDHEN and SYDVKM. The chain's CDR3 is CASTQRSYNEQFF. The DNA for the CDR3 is TGTGCCAGCACCCAGCGGTCCTACAATGAGCAGTTCTTC.

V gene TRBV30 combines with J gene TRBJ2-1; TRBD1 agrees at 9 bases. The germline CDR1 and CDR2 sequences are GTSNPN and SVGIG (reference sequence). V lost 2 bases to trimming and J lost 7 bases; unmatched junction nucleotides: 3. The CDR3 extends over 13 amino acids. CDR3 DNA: TGTGCCTGGAGTCAGGACAGGGGAAATGAGCAGTTCTTC. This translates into CAWSQDRGNEQFF.

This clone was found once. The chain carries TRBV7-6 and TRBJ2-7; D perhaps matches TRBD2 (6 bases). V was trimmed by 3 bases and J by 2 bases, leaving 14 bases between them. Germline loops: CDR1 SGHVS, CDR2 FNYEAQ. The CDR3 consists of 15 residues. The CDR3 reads CASSFGGMPTYEQYF. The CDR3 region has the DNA TGTGCCAGCAGCTTCGGGGGTATGCCTACCTACGAGCAGTACTTC.

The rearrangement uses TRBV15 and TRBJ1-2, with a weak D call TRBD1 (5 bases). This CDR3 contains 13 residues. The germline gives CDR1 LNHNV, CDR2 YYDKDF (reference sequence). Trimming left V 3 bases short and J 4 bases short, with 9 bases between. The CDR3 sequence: CATSRDNSYGYTF. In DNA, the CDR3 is TGTGCCACCAGCAGGGACAATTCCTATGGCTACACCTTC.

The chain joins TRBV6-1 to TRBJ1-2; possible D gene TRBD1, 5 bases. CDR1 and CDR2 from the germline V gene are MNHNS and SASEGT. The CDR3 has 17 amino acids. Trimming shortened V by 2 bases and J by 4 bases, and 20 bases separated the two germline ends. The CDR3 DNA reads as TGTGCCAGCAGTGAAATGGGCAGGGCCGCAGGTGGCTATGGCTACACCTTC. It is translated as CASSEMGRAAGGYGYTF.

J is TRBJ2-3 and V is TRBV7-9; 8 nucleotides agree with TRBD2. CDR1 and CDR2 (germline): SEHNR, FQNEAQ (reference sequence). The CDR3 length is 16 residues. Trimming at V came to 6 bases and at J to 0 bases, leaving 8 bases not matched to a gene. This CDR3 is CASRITSGTSTDTQYF. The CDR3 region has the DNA TGTGCCAGCAGAATCACTAGCGGCACTAGCACAGATACGCAGTATTTT.